What follows are 17 T cell receptor beta chains derived from one specimen sequenced in a study of OX40 agonist ivuxolimab in advanced cancers. Measured with immunoSEQ multiplex PCR; TCRdb has only the in-frame clones, and not every one. The table includes 55,000 to 65,000 clones, about 80% detected once. The source was CD4+ or CD8+ T cells sorted from blood, collected in a trial of the OX40 agonist ivuxolimab. Receptors were obtained from an adult with an advanced solid tumor such as melanoma, head and neck, liver or kidney cancer.

The sample holds one count of this clone. The CDR3 DNA is TGTGCCAGCAGGCGGGACACATACGAGCAGTACTTC. It codes for CASRRDTYEQYF. The gene calls are TRBV5-6 and TRBJ2-7; D may match TRBD1 or TRBD2 (6 bases each). The length of the CDR3 is 12 residues. Germline CDR1 and CDR2: SGHDT and YYEEEE. V was pared by 5 bases and J by 4 bases, with 10 bases between.

The table lists this clone with a few counts. The chain couples TRBV30 to TRBJ1-1; 10 nucleotides match TRBD1. The germline CDR1 and CDR2 sequences are GTSNPN and SVGIG (reference sequence). Trimming at V came to 4 bases and at J to 5 bases, leaving 10 bases not matched to a gene. The CDR3 is 15 amino acids. In DNA, the CDR3 is TGTGCCTGGAATTTGAGGGACAGGGGCGGTACTGAAGCTTTCTTT. It translates to CAWNLRDRGGTEAFF.

This chain links TRBV29-1 with TRBJ1-2; D call uncertain. The germline CDR1 and CDR2 sequences are SQVTM and ANQGSEA. The length of the CDR3 is 14 residues. V lost 2 bases and J 6 bases, leaving 16 bases between the germline ends. Here the CDR3 reads CSVEKPPRGNGYTF. The CDR3 bases are TGCAGCGTTGAAAAACCCCCCCGAGGGAATGGCTACACCTTC.

This clone was recorded a few times. The rearrangement uses TRBV18 and TRBJ2-1; D possibly corresponds to TRBD1 (5 bases). CDR1 is KGHSH, CDR2 LQKENI, per germline. This CDR3 region has 13 residues. The V end was cut by 2 bases, the J end by 4 bases, with 6 bases between. In nucleotides, the CDR3 is TGTGCCAGCTCACCAAACAGGTACAATGAGCAGTTCTTC. As protein: CASSPNRYNEQFF.

The chain uses TRBV11-3 and TRBJ2-3, with 10 bases that match TRBD2. The V gene end was trimmed by 4 bases and the J gene end by 5 bases; junction bases not matched to a gene: 6. Germline assignment: CDR1 SGHNT and CDR2 YENEEA. The CDR3 has 15 amino acids. As DNA, the CDR3 is TGTGCCAGCAGCTCTGAGCGGGAGGGTGGAGATACGCAGTATTTT. Translation: CASSSEREGGDTQYF.

The chain combines TRBV28 with TRBJ2-7, with D unresolved. CDR1 and CDR2 from the germline V gene are MDHEN and SYDVKM. The CDR3 totals 12 residues. V was pared by 5 bases and J by 9 bases, with 14 bases between. CDR3 sequence: CASSVPGIWQYF. The DNA for the CDR3 is TGTGCCAGCAGTGTACCAGGTATTTGGCAGTACTTC.

The J gene is TRBJ2-3, the V gene TRBV11-3; D not certain. V lost 6 bases and J 4 bases, leaving 17 bases between the germline ends. This CDR3 spans 15 amino acids. Germline V lookup: CDR1 SGHNT, CDR2 YENEEA. The CDR3 coding sequence is TGTGCCAGCAGACACACAAGAGACGGGCCAGATACGCAGTATTTT. This gives the protein CASRHTRDGPDTQYF.

The chain uses TRBV29-1 and TRBJ2-5; TRBD1 aligns across 7 bases. J gave up 4 bases and V 6 bases, and 11 bases lay outside the gene matches. The CDR3 contains 14 residues. Germline V gives CDR1 SQVTM, CDR2 ANQGSEA. The CDR3: CSVTDRVRGETQYF. The CDR3 DNA reads TGCAGCGTGACAGACAGGGTAAGGGGAGAGACCCAGTACTTC.

The chain has TRBV19 and TRBJ2-5, with D possibly being TRBD2 (6 bases). Trimming removed 3 bases from V and 5 bases from J, with 10 bases in between. The CDR3 runs to 13 residues. CDR1 and CDR2 from the germline V gene are LNHDA and SQIVND (reference sequence). DNA of the CDR3: TGTGCCAGTAGTATCGGGGGTCGGGAGACCCAGTACTTC. Translating it yields CASSIGGRETQYF.

This clone was detected only once. The chain is built from TRBV7-3 and TRBJ2-7; D is ambiguous. Trimming removed 5 bases from V and 1 base from J, with 24 bases in between. CDR3 length equals 18 residues. Germline loops: CDR1 SGHTA, CDR2 FQGTGA. This CDR3 reads CASSQYHSVGGFSYEQYF. CDR3 bases: TGTGCCAGCAGCCAATACCATAGTGTGGGCGGATTTTCCTACGAGCAGTACTTC.

The rearrangement uses TRBV19 and TRBJ2-3; 8 nucleotides line up with TRBD2. V was clipped by 3 bases and J by 0 bases; unmatched bases: 8. This CDR3 has 17 residues. CDR1 is LNHDA, CDR2 SQIVND, per germline (reference sequence). The CDR3 protein is CASSMLAGSASTDTQYF. DNA for the CDR3: TGTGCCAGTAGTATGTTAGCGGGAAGCGCTAGCACAGATACGCAGTATTTT.

The chain employs TRBV7-6 and TRBJ1-6; 9 bases map to TRBD1. The CDR3 covers 18 residues. V was pared by 2 bases and J by 7 bases, with 12 bases of the junction left unmatched. Germline CDR1 reads SGHVS; CDR2 reads FNYEAQ. In DNA form, the CDR3 reads TGTGCCAGCAGCTTAAATCATCCGGGACAGGGAAAAAATTCACCCCTCCACTTT. Translated, it gives CASSLNHPGQGKNSPLHF.

The chain is built from TRBV7-8 and TRBJ1-3, with D hard to call. Germline loops: CDR1 SGHVS, CDR2 FQNEAQ. Trimming shortened V by 6 bases and J by 0 bases, and 12 bases separated the two germline ends. This CDR3 region has 15 residues. The chain's CDR3 is CASSPYGISGNTIYF. CDR3 bases: TGTGCCAGCAGTCCATACGGCATCTCTGGAAACACCATATATTTT.

The rearrangement joins TRBV2 to TRBJ2-3, with TRBD2 matching 10 bases. Trimming cost V 1 base and J 6 bases; bases outside gene matches: 7. Germline V gene lookup returns CDR1 SNHLY and CDR2 FYNNEI. This CDR3 has 16 residues. Here the CDR3 DNA reads TGTGCCAGCAGTGAAGGGTGGCAAGCGGGGGGGGATACGCAGTATTTT. Its translation: CASSEGWQAGGDTQYF.

J is TRBJ1-2 and V is TRBV30; 9 bases line up with TRBD1. This CDR3 is 14 amino acids long. The germline V gene has CDR1 GTSNPN and CDR2 SVGIG (reference sequence). The V and J ends lost 4 bases and 4 bases, in that order; junction bases with no gene match: 7. Here the CDR3 reads CAWKGDRDFYGYTF. The CDR3 DNA reads TGTGCCTGGAAGGGGGACAGGGACTTCTATGGCTACACCTTC.

The chain links TRBV18 to TRBJ1-1, with 9 bases aligning to TRBD1. V lost 6 bases to trimming and J lost 4 bases; unmatched junction nucleotides: 6. The CDR3 loop spans 14 amino acids. Germline loops: CDR1 KGHSH, CDR2 LQKENI. The CDR3 sequence: CASSPDRGGTEAFF. In DNA form, the CDR3 reads TGTGCCAGCTCCCCGGACAGGGGTGGCACTGAAGCTTTCTTT.

CDR3 sequence (DNA): TGTGCCAGCAGCGTAGGTTCTCGGGTTGGAAGAGGGTATGGCTACACCTTC. Translation: CASSVGSRVGRGYGYTF. The rearrangement uses TRBV9 and TRBJ1-2, with D uncertain. The CDR3 extends over 17 amino acids. The germline CDR1 and CDR2 sequences are SGDLS and YYNGEE. The germline V and J ends were trimmed by 0 bases and 5 bases, with 20 bases remaining between them. Combining the CDR3 with reference TRBV9 and TRBJ1-2 gives the whole variable domain DSGVTQTPKHLITATGQRVTLRCSPRSGDLSVYWYQQSLDQGLQFLIQYYNGEERAKGNILERFSAQQFPDLHSELNLSSLELGDSALYFCASSVGSRVGRGYGYTFGSGTRLTVV.